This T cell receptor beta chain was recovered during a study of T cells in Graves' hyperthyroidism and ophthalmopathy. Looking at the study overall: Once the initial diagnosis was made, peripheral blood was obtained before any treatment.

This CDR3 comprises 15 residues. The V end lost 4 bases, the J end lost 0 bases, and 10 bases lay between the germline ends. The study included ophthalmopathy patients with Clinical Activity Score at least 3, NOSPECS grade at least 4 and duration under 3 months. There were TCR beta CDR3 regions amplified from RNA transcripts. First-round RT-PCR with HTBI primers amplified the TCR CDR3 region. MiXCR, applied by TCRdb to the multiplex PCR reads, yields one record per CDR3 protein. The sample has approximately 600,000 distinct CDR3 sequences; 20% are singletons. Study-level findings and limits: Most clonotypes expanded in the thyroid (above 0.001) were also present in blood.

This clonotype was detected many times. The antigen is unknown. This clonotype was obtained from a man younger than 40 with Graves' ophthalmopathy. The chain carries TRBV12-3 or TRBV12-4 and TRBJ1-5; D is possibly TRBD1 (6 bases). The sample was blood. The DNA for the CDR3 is TGTGCCAGCAGTTATCGGGACAATAGCAATCAGCCCCAGCATTTT. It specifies CASSYRDNSNQPQHF.